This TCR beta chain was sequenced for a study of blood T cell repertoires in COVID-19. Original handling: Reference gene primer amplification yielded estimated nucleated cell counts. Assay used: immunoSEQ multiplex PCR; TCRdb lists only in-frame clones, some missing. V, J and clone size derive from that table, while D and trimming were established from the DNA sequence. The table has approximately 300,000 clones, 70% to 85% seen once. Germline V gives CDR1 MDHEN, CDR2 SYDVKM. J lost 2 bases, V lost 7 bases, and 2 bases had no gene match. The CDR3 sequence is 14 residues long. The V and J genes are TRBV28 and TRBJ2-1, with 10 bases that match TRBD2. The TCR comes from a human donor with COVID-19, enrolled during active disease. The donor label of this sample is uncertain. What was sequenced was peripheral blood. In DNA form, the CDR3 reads TGTGCCAGCATAACTAGCGGGGCCTACAATGAGCAGTTCTTC. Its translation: CASITSGAYNEQFF.